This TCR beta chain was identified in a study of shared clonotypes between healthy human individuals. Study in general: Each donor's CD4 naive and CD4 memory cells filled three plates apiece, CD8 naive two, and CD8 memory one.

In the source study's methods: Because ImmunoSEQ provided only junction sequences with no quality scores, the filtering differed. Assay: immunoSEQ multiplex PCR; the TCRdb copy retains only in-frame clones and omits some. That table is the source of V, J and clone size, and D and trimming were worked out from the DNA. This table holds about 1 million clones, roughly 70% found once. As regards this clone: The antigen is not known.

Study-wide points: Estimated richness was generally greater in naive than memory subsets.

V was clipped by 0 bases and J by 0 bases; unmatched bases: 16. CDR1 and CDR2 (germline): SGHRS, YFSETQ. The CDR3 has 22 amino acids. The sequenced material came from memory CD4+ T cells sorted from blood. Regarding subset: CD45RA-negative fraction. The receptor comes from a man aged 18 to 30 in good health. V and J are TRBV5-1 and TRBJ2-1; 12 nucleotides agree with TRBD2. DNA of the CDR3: TGCGCCAGCAGCTTGGCCGAGGTCGGGCTAGCGGGGGGGTCGAGCTCCTACAATGAGCAGTTCTTC. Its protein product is CASSLAEVGLAGGSSSYNEQFF.